The present T cell receptor (beta chain) was sequenced within a study of CXCR3-negative and CXCR3-positive naive CD8 T cells (dated by TCRdb to about 2019). The study in broad terms: In total, about 135 million TRB reads were obtained, corresponding to roughly 1.5 +/- 0.3 million reads per library. Diversity and physicochemical repertoire analyses covered 11 donors pooled from two independent experiments. TRBV-TRBJ cluster analysis included naive subsets from roughly 5 donors and memory cells from 3 donors. Here is what the overall study found, with its caveats: Naive CXCR3-negative and CXCR3-positive cells from the same donor showed similar TRBV-TRBJ usage, whereas memory cells showed distinct patterns. Because surface CD5, which has been linked to self-reactivity in mice, was comparable between naive subsets, TCR interaction strength was also inferred from TRB CDR3 physicochemical properties. Compared with CXCR3-negative naive cells, CXCR3-positive naive cells had TRB CDR3s with higher hydrophobicity (lower Kidera factor 4), lower energy, and higher strength and volume indices. Both naive subsets had comparably high repertoire diversity, while memory CD8+ T cells had much lower repertoire diversity. Freshly isolated PBMCs were used for most assays because CXCR3 expression partially decreased after cryopreservation.

Including cysteine and phenylalanine, the CDR3 has 14 amino acids. DNA for this receptor is not on file. CDR1 and CDR2, per the germline V gene, are MNHEY and SVGEGT. For every CD8+ T cell subset, approximately 300,000 cells were flow-sorted straight into RLT lysis buffer, and each subset was sorted in triplicate. Naive CD8+ T cells were defined stringently as CD45RO-CCR7+CD27+CD95- to exclude memory contaminants. Peripheral blood mononuclear cells were isolated from buffy coats using standard density gradient centrifugation. Naive CXCR3-negative and CXCR3-positive CD8+ T cells were flow-sorted using a FACSAria III. An RNeasy Mini Kit was used to extract total RNA from the sorted cells. The instrument given in TCRdb is NextSeq 550. The Human TCR Profiling Kit (MiLaboratory) was used to prepare UMI-labeled 5' RACE TRB cDNA libraries. cDNA synthesis used the entire amount of extracted RNA, and PCR amplification then used the entire amount of cDNA produced. Libraries were prepared in parallel using an identical number of PCR cycles. The source study handled its data this way. MIGEC and MiXCR extracted about 50,000 +/- 9,200 unique UMI-labeled TRB cDNA molecules per library, requiring at least two reads per UMI. On average, approximately 40,000 +/- 10,000 functional in-frame TRB CDR3 nucleotide clonotypes lacking stop codons were found per library. After downsampling to 5000 UMI-labeled TRB molecules per sample, diversity metrics, including normalized Shannon-Wiener and Chao1, were computed in VDJtools. Clonotype-size-weighted physicochemical properties of the central five CDR3 residues (interaction energy, strength, volume and Kidera factor 4) were computed in VDJtools. Reads reprocessed by TCRdb are summarized as one entry per CDR3 protein sequence, and DNA is absent. The V and J calls shown here were made by TCRdb, not taken from the authors' results. The sample's records list over 100,000 distinct CDR3 sequences. About 0.34% of the sample rests with the top ten.

About this clonotype itself: Its antigen specificity is not known.

This clonotype originated in a human donor in good health. Some clones in this sample may be carry-over from other donors' samples. Specimen: naive CXCR3+ CD8+ T cells from blood. The cell subset or site tag for this specimen amounts to: CD45RO-CCR7+CD27+CD95- naive CD8+ T cells expressing CXCR3 (TNR3+). The chain is made from TRBV6-2 or TRBV6-3 and TRBJ1-1; TCRdb's D gene call, TRBD1, goes unchecked for lack of DNA. The CDR3 here reads CASSYPDRVIEAFF.